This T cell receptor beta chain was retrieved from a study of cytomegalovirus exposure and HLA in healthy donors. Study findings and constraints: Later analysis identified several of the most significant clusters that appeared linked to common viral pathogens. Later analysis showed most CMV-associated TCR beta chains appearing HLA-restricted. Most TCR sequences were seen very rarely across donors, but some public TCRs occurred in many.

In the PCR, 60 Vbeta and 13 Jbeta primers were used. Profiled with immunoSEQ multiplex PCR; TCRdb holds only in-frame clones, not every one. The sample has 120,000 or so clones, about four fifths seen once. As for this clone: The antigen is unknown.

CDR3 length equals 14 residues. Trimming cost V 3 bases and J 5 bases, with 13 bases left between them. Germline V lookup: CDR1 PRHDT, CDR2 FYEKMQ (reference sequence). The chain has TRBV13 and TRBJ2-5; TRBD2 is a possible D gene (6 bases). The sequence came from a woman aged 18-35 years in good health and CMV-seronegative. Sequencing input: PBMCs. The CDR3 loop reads CASSFTSTQETQYF. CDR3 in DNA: TGTGCCAGCAGCTTCACTAGCACCCAGGAGACCCAGTACTTC.